This T cell receptor (beta chain) was sequenced for a study of T cell changes during pregnancy in multiple sclerosis. Measured with immunoSEQ multiplex PCR; TCRdb has only the in-frame clones, and not every one. The sample contains tens of thousands of clones, 85% to 95% of which appear only once. Germline assignment: CDR1 SGHTA and CDR2 FQGNSA. The V and J ends lost 3 bases and 0 bases respectively, with 9 bases between them. The CDR3 covers 15 residues. The specimen comprised peripheral blood, sampled after pregnancy. The source is a female donor with multiple sclerosis, enrolled in a pregnancy study. The rearrangement joins TRBV7-2 to TRBJ2-1, with D perhaps matching TRBD2 (5 bases). The CDR3 bases are TGTGCCAGCAGCTTCCCGGGATCCTCCTACAATGAGCAGTTCTTC. This encodes CASSFPGSSYNEQFF.